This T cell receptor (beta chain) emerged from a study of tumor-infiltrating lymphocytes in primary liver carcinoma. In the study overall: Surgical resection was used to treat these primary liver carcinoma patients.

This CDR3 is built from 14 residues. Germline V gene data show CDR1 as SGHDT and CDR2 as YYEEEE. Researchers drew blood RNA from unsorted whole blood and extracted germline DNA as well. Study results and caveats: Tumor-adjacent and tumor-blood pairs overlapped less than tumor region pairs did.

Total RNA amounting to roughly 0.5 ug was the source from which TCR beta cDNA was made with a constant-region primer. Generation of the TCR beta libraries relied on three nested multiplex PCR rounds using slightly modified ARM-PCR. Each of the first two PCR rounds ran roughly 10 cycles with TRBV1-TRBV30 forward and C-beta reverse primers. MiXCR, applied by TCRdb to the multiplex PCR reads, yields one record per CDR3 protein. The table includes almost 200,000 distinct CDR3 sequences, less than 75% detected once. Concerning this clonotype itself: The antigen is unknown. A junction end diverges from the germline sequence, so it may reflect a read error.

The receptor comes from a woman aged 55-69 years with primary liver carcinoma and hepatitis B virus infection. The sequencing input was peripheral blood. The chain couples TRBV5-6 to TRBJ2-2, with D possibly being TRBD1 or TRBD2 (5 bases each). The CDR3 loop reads CASSPGTGTGEPFF. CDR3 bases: TGTGCCAGCAGCCCAGGGACGGGAACCGGGGAGCCGTTTTTT.